This TCR beta chain was sequenced during a study of post-analysis software for immune sequencing data. Study at large: Disease courses included relapsing-remitting, secondary progressive and progressive-relapsing multiple sclerosis. Study findings and constraints: Strong same-batch co-clustering of samples appeared with F measure clustering. Multiple sclerosis was associated with a significant reduction in normalized Chao1 diversity relative to controls. TRBV5-6, TRBV5-1 and TRBV20-1 belonged to a set of roughly five TRBV segments that were more frequent in patients than controls.

Unique molecular identifiers featured in each of the TCR beta cDNA libraries. T cells numbering 1 to 10 million yielded cDNA molecules that totaled about 500,000. A single record per CDR3 protein comes from TCRdb applying MiXCR to the PCR reads. The table includes around 400,000 distinct CDR3 sequences, around 33% detected once. This CDR3 spans 13 amino acids. The germline V gene encodes CDR1 DFQATT and CDR2 SNEGSKA (reference sequence). Trimming left V 6 bases short and J 1 base short, with 12 bases between. A remark on this clonotype: As yet, its antigen is unknown.

The chain is built from TRBV20-1 and TRBJ1-1, with D hard to call. What was sequenced was blood. The receptor comes from a girl between 10 and 17 years old with multiple sclerosis. The CDR3 DNA sequence: TGCAGTGCCCTGACCTGGGGGAACACTGAAGCTTTCTTT. Translated: CSALTWGNTEAFF.